This T cell receptor (beta chain) was sequenced for a study of cytomegalovirus exposure and HLA in healthy donors (dated by TCRdb to the late 2010s). About the study as a whole: According to an earlier analysis of 587 of the donors, 150 million to 200 million T cells yielded some 120 million unique TCR beta sequences and 276 Gb of sequence data. Approximately 300 gigabases of sequencing data and approximately 92 million unique TCR sequences made up an early release that covered 500 to 700 HLA-typed donors. Of the approximately 400 genotyped donors, less than 90% were placed in the genetic ancestry cluster associated with self-reported Caucasian donors. The study aimed to test whether cataloging public T cell receptors could reveal signatures of past pathogen exposure. The study profiled the T cell repertoires of 500 to 800 subjects by immunosequencing and related them to cytomegalovirus serostatus. Besides the first cohort of around 700 subjects, a separate validation cohort made up of 120 or so different subjects was used. High-throughput TCR immunosequencing, statistical association of individual TCRs with disease status, and machine learning were combined to predict cytomegalovirus infection status. To study patterns of TCR occurrence, a later analysis re-analyzed previously published TCR beta repertoires from 700 or so donors and added high-resolution HLA genotyping. The later analysis used no new phenotypic data to find candidate immune exposures, relying instead on TCR beta sequences and their occurrence across donors. In an earlier analysis of over 550 of the donors, high-throughput TCR beta sequencing was used to judge whether each TCR beta V gene segment behaved as functional or pseudogenic. Donor age, sex, ethnicity and CMV serostatus were compiled together with the repertoire data. Genome-wide SNP genotypes for about 65% of the roughly 670 donors were used in a later genetic analysis, which treated that subset as a discovery cohort. All discovery cohort repertoires had been generated on a single sequencing platform. HLA typing included class I and class II loci at four-digit resolution. The number of donors typed differed by locus, with about 629-630 for A, B, C, DRB1 and DQB1, roughly 550 for DQA1, over 600 for DPA1, and about 450 for DPB1. A few DR-DQ haplotypes were treated as single units for association and clustering because of strong linkage in the cohort. Across approximately 400 genotyped donors of the cohort, an average of about 220,000 unique TCR beta nucleotide sequences per donor were sequenced, and 15% to 20% of those sequences were non-productive.

The cohort comprised some 730 healthy bone marrow donors. At the time of sampling, every cohort member was nominally healthy, though immune exposures that went unrecorded were likely present. CMV serostatus was positive for about 300 and negative for 352 of the 666 cohort members, and was not recorded for this donor. Every donor gave a peripheral blood sample, and the peripheral blood mononuclear cells from that sample were used for TCR beta sequencing. The Qiagen DNeasy Blood Extraction Kit was used to extract genomic DNA from the blood cell samples. Based on the germline V gene, the CDR1 and CDR2 sequences are SGHVS and FQNEAQ. V was cut back by 4 bases and J by 0 bases, leaving a gap of 9 bases between them. The CDR3 measures 14 amino acids from cysteine to phenylalanine. Only the CDR3 DNA stays, 42 bases, in frame from base 1. For this clone: Its recognized antigen is unknown. No base quality values were provided; no much bigger clone lies one nucleotide off.

Overall results and qualifications from the work: Assigning TCR associations to individual alleles was difficult when HLA alleles, especially DR and DQ, strongly co-occurred. A later analysis associated about 16,000 TCR beta sequences with specific HLA alleles at a false discovery rate of 0.05. In a later genetic analysis, fewer N-insertions in productive TCRs were reported among donors in an Asian-associated ancestry cluster than the roughly 640-donor mean. In a later genetic analysis, a missense DCLRE1C variant was associated with V-gene and J-gene trimming of TCR beta chains, and the association was replicated in an independent cohort. Presence/absence analyses assumed roughly uniform sequencing depth across donors, an assumption that may not hold. A further reported finding was that TCR beta sequences accurately predicted the HLA-A and HLA-B alleles for most subjects in the first cohort. A cluster of highly shared sequence variants was judged likely to represent a technical artifact of the sequencing pipeline. A later analysis found that HLA-associated TCR beta chains were more clonally expanded and had lower generation probabilities than equally common non-associated chains. Because the 87-base-pair reads could not distinguish some IMGT-functional V segments, including TRBV6-2 and TRBV6-3, those segments were excluded. Because HLA typing was missing for some donors at each locus, association tests included only the typed subset. Three of the identified cytomegalovirus-associated TCR beta chains were confirmed in vitro to be specific for cytomegalovirus antigens. The authors suggested that the approach could potentially be generalized to other disease states and immunological phenotypes. Linkage disequilibrium might explain the correlated functional status among segregating V segments, but an unknown experimental factor could not be excluded. Cytomegalovirus status was reported to be diagnosed by the classifier with high specificity and sensitivity in both the original and validation cohorts. In an earlier analysis of approximately 590 of the donors, most TCR beta V segments appeared in productive rearrangements about 87% or about 30% of the time, broadly matching IMGT annotations. In the study, around 150 TCR beta chains were listed as associated with cytomegalovirus. The only immune exposure information available for the cohort was CMV serostatus. In a later analysis, the rate of TCR association differed among HLA loci, with DRB1 alleles having the most associated TCRs and HLA-C alleles having the fewest. Most CMV-associated TCR beta chains appeared to be HLA-restricted in a later analysis, and the HLA associations seemed to be driven largely by CMV exposure. A later analysis reported that several top co-occurrence clusters appeared linked to parvovirus B19, influenza, CMV and Epstein-Barr virus. The earlier analysis of about 600 of the donors excluded seventeen rarely observed V segments, including chromosome 9 orphons, because counts were too low. While some public TCRs were present in many individuals, most TCR sequences turned up only very rarely across donors. This cohort had only TCR beta chains sequenced, and the lack of alpha or paired-chain data limited which features could be detected.

Library creation used the immunoSEQ multiplex PCR assay. The multiplex PCR relied on a mix of 60 forward primers for TCR Vbeta segments and 13 reverse primers for TCR Jbeta segments. The CDR3 region of rearranged TCR beta genes was amplified from genomic DNA by a multiplex PCR assay. The amplified TCR beta libraries were sequenced on the Illumina HiSeq System as 87-base-pair reads. The source study handled its data this way. A later analysis tallied 80 million to 95 million unique TCR beta chains across the 666 repertoires, and about 10 million of those chains were shared by two or more donors. A nearest-neighbor algorithm error-corrected the raw reads and collapsed the reads into unique sequences, merging closely related sequences to remove PCR and sequencing errors. Alignment of CDR3 sequences to IMGT reference sequences was used to assign V, D and J gene segments. For a sequence to be retained, a match of at least six nucleotides to both a V gene segment and a J gene segment was required. Rearrangements were called productive when the CDR3 lacked stop codons and stayed in frame with V and J; all others were non-productive. CDR3 was defined by IMGT convention, running from the second conserved V-encoded cysteine to the conserved J-encoded phenylalanine. The earlier analysis of 587 of the donors excluded sequences that lacked an unambiguous match to a single V gene segment. In an earlier analysis of 450 to 700 of the donors, V segments were called functional above 56.7% productive rearrangements and were called segregating when the between-donor standard deviation exceeded 5%. A statistical classification framework was built to diagnose cytomegalovirus status from the catalog of TCR beta chain sequences. In a later analysis, V and J genes were assigned by comparing TCR nucleotide sequences against IMGT/GENE-DB human TR gene sequences. In a later analysis, CDR3 sequences and most-parsimonious VDJ recombination scenarios were assigned using the TCRdist pipeline. In a later analysis, each TCR beta chain was defined by its CDR3 amino acid sequence together with its V-gene family, and reads without a unique V-gene family were excluded. To address suspected cross-contamination and a sequencing artifact, a later analysis removed 592 highly shared, low-generation-probability nucleotide sequences. In a later analysis, a clonal expansion index was calculated for each public chain from normalized within-repertoire ranks of inferred template counts. In a later analysis, generation probabilities were computed with a VDJ recombination model fitted to out-of-frame rearrangements, and the resulting probabilities were checked against IGoR. In a later analysis, TCR-TCR, TCR-HLA and TCR-CMV co-occurrence was scored with hypergeometric tests, and a repertoire-size bias correction was applied to TCR pairs. To estimate false discovery rates, a later analysis permuted the HLA or CMV assignments 20 times. In a later analysis, co-occurring TCRs were grouped using DBSCAN, with TCRdist sequence similarity added in when clustering inside HLA-allele-positive subsets. Repertoires with fewer than 30,000 or more than 120,000 public chains were left out of co-occurrence clustering, as were five repertoires with anomalous nucleotide sharing. Drawn from immuneACCESS, this table holds only the in-frame rearrangements with V and J called that TCRdb kept. Clones are partly lost; checked studies trace under half to an unresolved V gene and leave the rest unexplained. That table gives V, J and clone size, and the DNA gave D and trimming. The sample table records 150,000 or so clones; 72% of these occur just once. Of the sample, over 2% is held by the ten largest clones.

The sequence came from a human donor in good health. Material for sequencing was PBMCs. The chain couples TRBV7-8 to TRBJ1-2; the D gene is perhaps TRBD1, from 6 matching bases. The DNA sequence is TGTGCCAGCAGCTCCGGACAGACTAACTATGGCTACACCTTC. This yields the protein CASSSGQTNYGYTF.